Following are 10 T cell receptor beta chains from one sample sequenced in a study of CD8 T cells in ankylosing spondylitis. TCRdb used MiXCR to reprocess the 5' RACE reads, holding one entry per CDR3 protein. Among roughly 490,000 distinct CDR3 sequences listed, about 5.7% were seen once. Their specific antigens are unknown. The study, taken as a whole, reports: Several highly homologous variants made up a TCR beta motif, and this motif appeared characteristic of ankylosing spondylitis blood.

Sequenced input: blood, either unsorted or a sorted T cell fraction (not recorded which). These receptors came from a male donor with ankylosing spondylitis.

A few counts support this clonotype. This sequence joins TRBV6-6 and TRBJ2-4, with no clear D. The V gene's germline CDR1 is MNHNY and CDR2 SVGAGI (reference sequence). V gave up 7 bases and J gave up 6 bases, with 13 bases separating them. This CDR3 spans 13 amino acids. The CDR3 region is CASIRNPTNIQYF. The CDR3 DNA reads as TGTGCCAGCATAAGGAACCCAACAAACATTCAGTACTTC.

This clonotype was counted between two and nine times. The chain joins TRBV7-9 to TRBJ2-3, with D uncertain. V lost 0 bases and J 6 bases, leaving 7 bases between the germline ends. Germline V gene sequence: CDR1 SEHNR, CDR2 FQNEAQ (reference sequence). This CDR3 region has 13 residues. CDR3 amino acids: CASSLAQADTQYF. The CDR3 DNA sequence: TGTGCCAGCAGCTTAGCGCAAGCCGATACGCAGTATTTT.

The table lists this clonotype with many counts. This chain links TRBV12-3 or TRBV12-4 with TRBJ1-5; D is uncertain. V lost 1 base and J lost 3, with 10 bases in between. The CDR3 sequence is 15 residues long. CDR3 nucleotide sequence: TGTGCCAGCAGTTTAGGGTGGGCCTTCAATCAGCCCCAGCATTTT. Its translation is CASSLGWAFNQPQHF.

This sequence joins TRBV18 and TRBJ2-2; D ambiguous. CDR1 and CDR2 (germline): KGHSH, LQKENI. The CDR3 is made up of 15 amino acids. V was trimmed by 2 bases and J by 1 base, leaving 8 bases between them. CDR3 nucleotides: TGTGCCAGCTCACCATGGTCAGGGAACACCGGGGAGCTGTTTTTT. Amino acid sequence: CASSPWSGNTGELFF.

This clonotype came up many times. The chain recombines TRBV7-9 with TRBJ2-5; 7 nucleotides match TRBD2. Trimming took 4 bases from V and 5 from J; bases not matched to a gene: 13. The CDR3 runs to 16 residues. Per germline, CDR1 SEHNR and CDR2 FQNEAQ (reference sequence). The CDR3 DNA reads as TGTGCCAGCAGCTCCTCGGGACTACCGAAATGGGAGACCCAGTACTTC. Translated, it gives CASSSSGLPKWETQYF.

This clonotype was counted ten times or more. The chain is built from TRBV28 and TRBJ1-4; TRBD1 might be the D (5 bases). Deletions cut 8 bases from V and 8 bases from J, with 15 bases between. This CDR3 comprises 13 residues. Germline CDR1 reads MDHEN; CDR2 reads SYDVKM. As DNA, the CDR3 is TGTGCCAGCTGGAGGCAGGGAGGGGAAAAACTGTTTTTT. It specifies CASWRQGGEKLFF.

This clonotype was observed at least ten times. The chain joins TRBV28 to TRBJ2-7; 10 bases match TRBD2. The CDR3 covers 16 residues. V was pared by 8 bases and J by 5 bases, with 15 bases of the junction left unmatched. Per germline, CDR1 MDHEN and CDR2 SYDVKM. The CDR3 bases are TGTGCCAGCCCCCCCAAAGCGGGGGGGCCGTTGAACGAGCAGTACTTC. It is translated as CASPPKAGGPLNEQYF.

This clonotype was seen repeatedly, ten times or more. The chain uses TRBV7-2 and TRBJ1-6; TRBD1 aligns across 11 bases. Germline V gene data show CDR1 as SGHTA and CDR2 as FQGNSA. Germline trimming cut 6 bases from V and 10 bases from J; bases unmatched to any gene: 5. The CDR3 is 14 residues long. CDR3 DNA: TGTGCCAGCAGTGTCCGGACAGGGGGCTCACCCCTCCACTTT. Amino acids: CASSVRTGGSPLHF.

This clonotype was detected only a few times. The chain employs TRBV21-1 and TRBJ2-5; the D call TRBD1 from the table was never checked on the DNA. TRBV21-1 is a pseudogene. The CDR3 is 14 amino acids. The DNA of the CDR3 is TGTGCCAGCAGCAAGGCGACAGGCGGTGAGACCCAGTACTTC. Amino acids: CASSKATGGETQYF.

The chain recombines TRBV6-1 with TRBJ2-5; D not certain. With 7 bases removed from V and 2 bases from J, the gap between germline ends came to 5 bases. The CDR3 extends over 11 amino acids. In germline, CDR1 is MNHNS, CDR2 SASEGT. The CDR3 DNA follows: TGTGCCAGCATAAGTCAAGAGACCCAGTACTTC. It is translated as CASISQETQYF.